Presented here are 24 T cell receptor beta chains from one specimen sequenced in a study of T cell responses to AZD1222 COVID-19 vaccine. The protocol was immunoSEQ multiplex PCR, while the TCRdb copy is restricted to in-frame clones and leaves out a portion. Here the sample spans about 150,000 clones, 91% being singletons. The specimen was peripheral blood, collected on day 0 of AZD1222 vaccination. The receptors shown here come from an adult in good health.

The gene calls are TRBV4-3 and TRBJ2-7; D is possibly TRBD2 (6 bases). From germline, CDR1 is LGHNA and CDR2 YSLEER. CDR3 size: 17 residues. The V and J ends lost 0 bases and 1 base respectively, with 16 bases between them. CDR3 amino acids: CASSQETLEGRSYEQYF. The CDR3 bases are TGCGCCAGCAGCCAAGAGACCCTGGAGGGTAGGTCCTACGAGCAGTACTTC.

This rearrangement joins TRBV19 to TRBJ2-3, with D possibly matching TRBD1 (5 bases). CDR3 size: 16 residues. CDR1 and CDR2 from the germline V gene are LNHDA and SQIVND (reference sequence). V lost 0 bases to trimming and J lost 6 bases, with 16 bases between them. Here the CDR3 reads CASSIDLRGRSDTQYF. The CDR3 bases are TGTGCCAGTAGTATAGATCTAAGGGGCCGGTCGGATACGCAGTATTTT.

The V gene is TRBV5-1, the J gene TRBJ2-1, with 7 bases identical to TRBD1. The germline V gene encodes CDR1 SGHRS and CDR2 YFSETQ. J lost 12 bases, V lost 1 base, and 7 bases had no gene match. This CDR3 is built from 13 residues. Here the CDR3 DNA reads TGCGCCAGCAGCTTGACTAAACCAGGGGGGCAGTTCTTC. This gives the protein CASSLTKPGGQFF.

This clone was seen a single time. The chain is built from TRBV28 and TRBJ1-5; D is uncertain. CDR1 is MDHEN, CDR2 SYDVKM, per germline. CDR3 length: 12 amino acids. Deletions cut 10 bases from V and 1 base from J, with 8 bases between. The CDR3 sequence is CATEKSNQPQHF. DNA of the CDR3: TGTGCCACCGAGAAGAGCAATCAGCCCCAGCATTTT.

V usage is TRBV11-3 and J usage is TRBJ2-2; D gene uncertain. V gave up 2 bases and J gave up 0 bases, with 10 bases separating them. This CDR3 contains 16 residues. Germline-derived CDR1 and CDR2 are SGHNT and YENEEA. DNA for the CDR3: TGTGCCAGCAGCTTATTCGGATCCGCGAACACCGGGGAGCTGTTTTTT. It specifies CASSLFGSANTGELFF.

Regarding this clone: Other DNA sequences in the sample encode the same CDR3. Here the CDR3 reads CASSLRGQGETQYF. The CDR3 DNA reads as TGCGCCAGCAGCTTGAGGGGACAGGGAGAGACCCAGTACTTC. V is TRBV5-1 and J is TRBJ2-5, with 9 bases aligning to TRBD1. The V and J ends lost 1 base and 4 bases, in that order; junction bases with no gene match: 2. Germline CDR1 reads SGHRS; CDR2 reads YFSETQ. The CDR3 is made up of 14 amino acids.

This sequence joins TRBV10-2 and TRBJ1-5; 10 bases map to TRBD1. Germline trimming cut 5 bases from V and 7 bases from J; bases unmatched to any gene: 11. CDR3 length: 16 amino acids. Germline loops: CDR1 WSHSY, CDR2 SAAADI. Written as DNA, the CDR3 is TGCGCCAGCAGTATGTCCCGGGACAGGGGTAGGCAGCCCCAGCATTTT. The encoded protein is CASSMSRDRGRQPQHF.

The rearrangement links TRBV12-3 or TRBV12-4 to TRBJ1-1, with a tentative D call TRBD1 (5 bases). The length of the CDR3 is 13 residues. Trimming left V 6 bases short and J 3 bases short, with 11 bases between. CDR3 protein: CASSYRQYTEAFF. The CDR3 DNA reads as TGTGCCAGCAGCTACAGGCAGTACACTGAAGCTTTCTTT.

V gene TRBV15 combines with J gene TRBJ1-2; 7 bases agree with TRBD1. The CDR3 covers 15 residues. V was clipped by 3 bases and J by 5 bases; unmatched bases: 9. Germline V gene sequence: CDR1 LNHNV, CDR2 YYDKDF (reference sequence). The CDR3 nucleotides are TGTGCCACCAGCAGGGGACAGTCCCCTCGGTATGGCTACACCTTC. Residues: CATSRGQSPRYGYTF.

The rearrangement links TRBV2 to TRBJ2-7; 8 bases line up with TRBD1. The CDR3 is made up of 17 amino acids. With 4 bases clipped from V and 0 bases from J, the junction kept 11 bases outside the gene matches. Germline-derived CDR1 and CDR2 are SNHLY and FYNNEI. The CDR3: CASSVEAGQVSSYEQYF. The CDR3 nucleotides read TGTGCCAGCAGTGTCGAGGCGGGACAGGTTAGCTCCTACGAGCAGTACTTC.

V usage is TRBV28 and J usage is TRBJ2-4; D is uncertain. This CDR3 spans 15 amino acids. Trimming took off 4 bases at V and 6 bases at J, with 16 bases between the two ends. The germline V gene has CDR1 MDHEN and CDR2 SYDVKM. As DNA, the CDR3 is TGTGCCAGCAGTTCCCAACGGACCTCGGGAAACATTCAGTACTTC. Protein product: CASSSQRTSGNIQYF.

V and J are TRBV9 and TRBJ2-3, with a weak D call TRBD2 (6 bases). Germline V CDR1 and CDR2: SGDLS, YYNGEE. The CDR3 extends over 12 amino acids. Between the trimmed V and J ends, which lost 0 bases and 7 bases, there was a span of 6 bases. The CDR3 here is CASSVGDYTQYF. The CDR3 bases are TGTGCCAGCAGCGTAGGGGACTATACGCAGTATTTT. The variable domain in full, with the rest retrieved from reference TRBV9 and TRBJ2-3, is DSGVTQTPKHLITATGQRVTLRCSPRSGDLSVYWYQQSLDQGLQFLIQYYNGEERAKGNILERFSAQQFPDLHSELNLSSLELGDSALYFCASSVGDYTQYFGPGTRLTVL.

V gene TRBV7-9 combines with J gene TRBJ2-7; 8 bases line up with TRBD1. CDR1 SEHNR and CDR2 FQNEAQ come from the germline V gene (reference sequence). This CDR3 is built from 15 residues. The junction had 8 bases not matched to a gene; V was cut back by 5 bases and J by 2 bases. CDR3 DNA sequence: TGTGCCAGCAGCCCCCGCGCACAGGGGGCCTACGAGCAGTACTTC. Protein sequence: CASSPRAQGAYEQYF.

The CDR3 sequence is CASSPSRLPGDTQYF. CDR3 DNA sequence: TGTGCCAGCAGCCCCTCGCGGCTCCCAGGGGATACGCAGTATTTT. V is TRBV11-2 and J is TRBJ2-3, with D perhaps matching TRBD1 (5 bases). Looked up from germline, CDR1 is SGHAT and CDR2 is FQNNGV. The CDR3 spans 15 residues. Between the trimmed V and J ends, which lost 5 bases and 6 bases, there was a span of 18 bases.

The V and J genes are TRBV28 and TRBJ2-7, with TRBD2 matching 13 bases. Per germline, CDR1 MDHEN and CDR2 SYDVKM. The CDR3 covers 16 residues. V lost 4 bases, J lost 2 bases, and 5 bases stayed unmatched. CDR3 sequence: CASSSPGTSGTYEQYF. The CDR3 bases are TGTGCCAGCAGTTCCCCCGGGACTAGCGGGACCTACGAGCAGTACTTC.

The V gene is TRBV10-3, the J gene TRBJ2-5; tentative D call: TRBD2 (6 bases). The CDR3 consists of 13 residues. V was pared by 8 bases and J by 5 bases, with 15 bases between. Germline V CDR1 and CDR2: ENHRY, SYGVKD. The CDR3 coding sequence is TGTGCCATCCGGAGGGGCGCCGGGGAGACCCAGTACTTC. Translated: CAIRRGAGETQYF.

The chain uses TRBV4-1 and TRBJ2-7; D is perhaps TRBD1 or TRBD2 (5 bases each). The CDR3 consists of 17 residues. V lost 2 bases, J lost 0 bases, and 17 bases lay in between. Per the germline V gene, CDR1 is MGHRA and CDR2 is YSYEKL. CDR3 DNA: TGCGCCAGCAGCCAACCTCTTTTCCGGGGCAGCTCCTACGAGCAGTACTTC. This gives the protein CASSQPLFRGSSYEQYF.

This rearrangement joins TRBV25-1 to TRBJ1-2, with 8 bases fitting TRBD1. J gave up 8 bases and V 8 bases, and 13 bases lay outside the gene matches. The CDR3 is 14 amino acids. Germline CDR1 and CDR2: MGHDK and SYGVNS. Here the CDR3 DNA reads TGTGCCAGCTTGGGGGATCCGGACAGGGTAGGCTACACCTTC. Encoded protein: CASLGDPDRVGYTF.

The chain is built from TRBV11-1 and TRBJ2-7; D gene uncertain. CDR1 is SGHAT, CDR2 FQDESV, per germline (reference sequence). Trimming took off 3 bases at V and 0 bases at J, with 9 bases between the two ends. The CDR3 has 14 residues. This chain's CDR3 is CASSFFRSSYEQYF. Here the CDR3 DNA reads TGTGCCAGCAGCTTTTTCAGGAGCTCCTACGAGCAGTACTTC.

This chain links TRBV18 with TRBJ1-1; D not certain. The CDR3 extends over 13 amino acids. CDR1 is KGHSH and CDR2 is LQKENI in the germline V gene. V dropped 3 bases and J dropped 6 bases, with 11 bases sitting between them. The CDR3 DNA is TGTGCCAGCTCACCCTTTGAAGGCCCTGAAGCTTTCTTT. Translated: CASSPFEGPEAFF.

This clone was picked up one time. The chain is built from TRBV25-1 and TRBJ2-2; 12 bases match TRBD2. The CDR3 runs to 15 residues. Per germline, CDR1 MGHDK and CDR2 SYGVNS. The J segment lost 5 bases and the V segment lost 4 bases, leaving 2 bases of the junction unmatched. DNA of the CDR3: TGTGCCAGCAGTGCGACTAGCGGGAGTACCGGGGAGCTGTTTTTT. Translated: CASSATSGSTGELFF.

CDR3: CAWDPGPRSPLHF. CDR3 sequence (DNA): TGTGCCTGGGATCCAGGGCCGCGCTCACCCCTCCACTTT. This rearrangement joins TRBV30 to TRBJ1-6, with D perhaps TRBD1 (5 bases). Germline loops: CDR1 GTSNPN, CDR2 SVGIG (reference sequence). Trimming removed 5 bases from V and 10 bases from J, with 15 bases in between. This CDR3 region has 13 residues.

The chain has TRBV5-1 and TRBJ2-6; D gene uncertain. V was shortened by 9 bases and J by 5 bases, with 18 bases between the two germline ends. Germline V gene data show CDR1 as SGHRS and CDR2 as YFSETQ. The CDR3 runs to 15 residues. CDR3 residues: CATPKGRPRANVLTF. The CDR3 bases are TGCGCCACCCCAAAAGGGCGGCCTAGGGCCAACGTCCTGACTTTC.

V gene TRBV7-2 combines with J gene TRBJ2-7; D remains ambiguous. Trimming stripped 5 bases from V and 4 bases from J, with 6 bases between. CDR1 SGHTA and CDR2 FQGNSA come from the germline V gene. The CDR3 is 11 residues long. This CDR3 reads CASSRGYEQYF. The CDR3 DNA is TGTGCCAGCAGCCGAGGATACGAGCAGTACTTC.